This T cell receptor beta chain was captured by sequencing in a study of cytomegalovirus exposure and HLA in healthy donors. Study-level points and caveats: In all likelihood, a cluster of highly shared sequence variants was a sequencing artifact. A few of the chains that were CMV-associated were confirmed in vitro to be specific for CMV antigens.

Remarks on this clone: The antigen is unknown.

The CDR3 spans 18 residues. The ends were cut back, 2 bases at V and 8 bases at J, with 25 bases in the middle. The germline V gene encodes CDR1 GTSNPN and CDR2 SVGIG (reference sequence). The PCR had 60 Vbeta and 13 Jbeta primers. The method was immunoSEQ multiplex PCR; TCRdb's version includes in-frame clones alone and lacks a portion of them. In the table there are about 160,000 clones, about 71% of which are singletons. Sample: PBMCs. The rearrangement joins TRBV30 to TRBJ1-6; D is possibly TRBD1 (6 bases). The sequence was collected from a woman aged 25-40 years in good health and CMV-seronegative. CDR3 DNA sequence: TGTGCCTGGAGTTTCCCGGTTCCCAGGGGCGGCGGTGATTCACCCCTCCACTTT. Translated, it gives CAWSFPVPRGGGDSPLHF.